This section outlines one T cell receptor beta chain sequence together with its context. Its antigen is currently unknown. This sample was taken from a study of CD8 T cells in ankylosing spondylitis. V was clipped by 0 bases and J by 3 bases, with 8 bases between them. The CDR3 length is 13 residues. The germline V gene has CDR1 GTSNPN and CDR2 SVGIG (reference sequence). Libraries for TCR beta were made by quantitative 5'-RACE with molecular barcodes. TCRdb independently ran MiXCR on the 5' RACE reads; one entry per CDR3 protein. The repertoire holds around 150,000 distinct CDR3 sequences, with about 18% as singletons. Study-wide points: Within peripheral blood, clones linked to disease were CD8+ and relatively rare. Reportedly, significant enrichment of disease-linked clones occurred in matched ankylosing spondylitis synovial fluid. Some motif variants were previously reported in reactive arthritis synovial fluid and blood.

The rearrangement uses TRBV30 and TRBJ1-1; D remains ambiguous. Sequencing was carried out using blood, either unsorted or a sorted T cell fraction (not recorded which). The TCR comes from a male donor with ankylosing spondylitis or in good health (not recorded which). The CDR3 is CAWSVQIYTEAFF. The CDR3 nucleotides are TGTGCCTGGAGTGTACAGATTTACACTGAAGCTTTCTTT. Drawing the rest from reference TRBV30 and TRBJ1-1, the complete variable domain is SQTIHQWPATLVQPVGSPLSLECTVEGTSNPNLYWYRQAAGRGLQLLFYSVGIGQISSEVPQNLSASRPQDRQFILSSKKLLLSDSGFYLCAWSVQIYTEAFFGQGTRLTVV.